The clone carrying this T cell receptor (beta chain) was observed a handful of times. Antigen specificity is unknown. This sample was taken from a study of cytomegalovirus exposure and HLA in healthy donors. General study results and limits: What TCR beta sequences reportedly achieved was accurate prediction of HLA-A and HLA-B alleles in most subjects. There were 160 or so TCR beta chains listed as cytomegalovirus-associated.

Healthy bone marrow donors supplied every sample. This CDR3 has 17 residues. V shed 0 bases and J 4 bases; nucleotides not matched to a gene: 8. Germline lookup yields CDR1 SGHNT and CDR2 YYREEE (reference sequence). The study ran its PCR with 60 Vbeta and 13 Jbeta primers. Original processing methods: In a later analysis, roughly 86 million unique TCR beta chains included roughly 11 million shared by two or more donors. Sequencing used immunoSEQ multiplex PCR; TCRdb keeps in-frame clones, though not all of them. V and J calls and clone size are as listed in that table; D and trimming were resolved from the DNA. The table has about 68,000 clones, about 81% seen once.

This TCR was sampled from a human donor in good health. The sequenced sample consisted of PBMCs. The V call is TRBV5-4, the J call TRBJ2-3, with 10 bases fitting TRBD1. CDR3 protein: CASSLDGTGVRADTQYF. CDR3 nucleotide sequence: TGTGCCAGCAGCTTGGATGGGACAGGGGTACGGGCAGATACGCAGTATTTT.